This T cell receptor (beta chain) was obtained from a study of blood T cell repertoires in COVID-19 (TCRdb year 2020). Turning to the overall study: Samples from collaborators originated in the United States, Italy and Spain and spanned both the acute and convalescent phases of COVID-19. Where available, HLA class I and class II types were taken from metadata supplied by the sample provider and were not determined by assay-based typing. The dataset comprised deeply sampled blood TCRbeta repertoires from subjects exposed to, actively infected with, or recovered from COVID-19. A de-identified subject ID, COVID-19 status, age in years and sex were almost always included in the sample metadata. Samples came from the ongoing ImmuneRACE study (first 160 participants) plus 1,254 subjects from 6 global collaborators. The material from the prospective study consisted of cDNA or gDNA derived from T cells, B-cell-depleted T cells, or PBMCs. The repertoires were released in a freely available public database intended as a resource for research on the immune response to SARS-CoV-2.

TCRbeta CDR3 regions were amplified from genomic DNA using the immunoSEQ Assay, a bias-controlled multiplex PCR. As for the original processing: The number of nucleated cells in each sample was estimated from the amplification of reference gene primers within the assay. To quantify the absolute abundance of each unique TCRbeta CDR3 rearrangement, sequence reads were collapsed and filtered. For each sample, productive Simpson clonality was calculated as the square root of Simpson's diversity index across productive rearrangements. TCRdb took over this immuneACCESS table, retaining in-frame rearrangements with V and J assigned. Such tables are incomplete; in checked studies, under half of the missing clones stem from an unresolved V gene, and the remainder is unexplained. V, J and clone size are those of that table, while D and trimming were read from the DNA. The sample contains about 140,000 clones, approximately 89% of them found a single time. The ten largest clones take up roughly 1.6% of the sample.

The CDR3 covers 11 residues, taking in both the cysteine and the phenylalanine. Only the CDR3 DNA stays, 33 bases, in frame from base 1. After removal of 5 bases from V and 10 bases from J, the junction retains 3 bases not matched to a gene. The germline V gene yields MNHEY for CDR1 and SVGAGI for CDR2. Notes on this clone: Its cognate antigen has yet to be identified. Nothing much larger sits one base from this clone, and base qualities are not available.

What the work shows at the level of the full study, not this receptor alone: The amount of clinical and demographic metadata varied by source and participant and was provided uncurated.

Collaborating institutions collected whole blood in K2EDTA tubes following their own protocols. For TCRbeta analysis, collaborators shipped samples in one of three forms: frozen whole blood, isolated PBMCs, or DNA extracted from either of those sample types. The sample consisted of peripheral blood. The rearrangement combines TRBV6-5 with TRBJ2-3; a stretch of 7 junction bases matches TRBD1. The sequence was collected from a human donor in a cohort sampled during active COVID-19. CDR3 loop: CASSRQGPQYF. The nucleotide sequence reads TGTGCCAGCAGTCGACAGGGACCGCAGTATTTT.